This T cell receptor (beta chain) appears in the sequencing data of a study of OX40 agonist ivuxolimab in advanced cancers. TCRdb's table, derived via immunoSEQ multiplex PCR, lists solely in-frame clones and lacks some. Altogether approximately 61,000 clones are present, 70% to 90% being singletons, with the ten largest covering roughly 1.3%. This CDR3 contains 15 residues. J lost 0 bases, V lost 9 bases, and 7 bases had no gene match. In germline, CDR1 is LNHDA, CDR2 SQIVND (reference sequence). This clone came up once. The chain is built from TRBV19 and TRBJ2-3, with TRBD2 matching over 9 bases. This clonotype was sampled from an adult with an advanced solid tumor such as melanoma, head and neck, liver or kidney cancer. Sequencing used CD4+ or CD8+ T cells sorted from blood, obtained in a trial of the OX40 agonist ivuxolimab. As DNA, the CDR3 is TGTGCCAGCGCATTCGGACTAGCGAGCACAGATACGCAGTATTTT. It codes for CASAFGLASTDTQYF.